The clone carrying this TCR beta chain appeared many times. The CDR3 runs to 13 residues. CDR1 and CDR2 from the germline V gene are SEHNR and FQNEAQ (reference sequence). V was pared by 6 bases and J by 6 bases, with 11 bases between. These data originate in a study of T-cell reconstitution after alpha-beta-depleted transplantation in children. A library of TCRbeta sequences, prepared with unique molecular identifiers, was generated. TCRdb analysed the PCR reads with MiXCR anew, one entry per CDR3 protein. Altogether some 290,000 distinct CDR3 sequences are present, 9.5% to 10% being singletons, with the ten largest covering about a tenth.

This TCR derives from a human donor who donated a stem cell graft to a child with SCID. The starting material was PBMCs from the stem cell graft donor, obtained from the stem cell graft. This chain links TRBV7-9 with TRBJ1-4; D remains ambiguous. CDR3: CASRNREDEKLFF. The CDR3 region has the DNA TGTGCCAGCAGAAACCGGGAGGATGAAAAACTGTTTTTT.